The next 27 T cell receptor beta chains were all read from a single sample in a study of OX40 agonist ivuxolimab in advanced cancers. Assay: immunoSEQ multiplex PCR; the TCRdb copy retains only in-frame clones and omits some. The sample lists about 140,000 clones, approximately 94% occurring once. This sample comprised CD4+ or CD8+ T cells sorted from blood, obtained in a trial of the OX40 agonist ivuxolimab. The source is an adult with an advanced solid tumor such as melanoma, head and neck, liver or kidney cancer.

The chain links TRBV28 to TRBJ1-4; perhaps TRBD1 as D (5 bases). Trimming took off 5 bases at V and 1 base at J, with 14 bases between the two ends. The CDR3 spans 16 residues. The germline V gene has CDR1 MDHEN and CDR2 SYDVKM. For the CDR3, the DNA is TGTGCCAGCAGTACCCCTGGGGGGAGAACTAATGAAAAACTGTTTTTT. Amino acids: CASSTPGGRTNEKLFF.

This chain uses TRBV27 with TRBJ1-2; the match to TRBD1 covers 7 bases. Unmatched junction bases numbered 7, after V lost 3 bases and J lost 3 bases. Germline CDR1 is MNHEY and CDR2 is SMNVEV (reference sequence). The CDR3 sequence is 15 residues long. The CDR3 protein is CASSFAGTAHYGYTF. For the CDR3, the DNA is TGTGCCAGCAGTTTCGCGGGGACAGCACACTATGGCTACACCTTC.

This chain links TRBV5-1 with TRBJ1-1; 9 bases match TRBD1. CDR3 length: 17 residues. Trimming cost V 4 bases and J 1 base; bases outside gene matches: 11. CDR1 and CDR2 (germline): SGHRS, YFSETQ. The CDR3 spells CASSLSDRGVWNTEAFF. CDR3 DNA: TGCGCCAGCAGCCTCTCGGACAGGGGAGTATGGAACACTGAAGCTTTCTTT.

The rearrangement uses TRBV6-6 and TRBJ1-2, with D possibly TRBD1 on 6 matching bases. The CDR3 totals 12 residues. The V and J ends lost 6 bases and 4 bases respectively, with 9 bases between them. Germline CDR1 and CDR2: MNHNY and SVGAGI (reference sequence). CDR3 amino acids: CASRGTLYGYTF. The CDR3 DNA reads TGTGCCAGCAGAGGGACACTCTATGGCTACACCTTC.

The genes are TRBV19 and TRBJ1-4; 10 bases map to TRBD1. Germline lookup yields CDR1 LNHDA and CDR2 SQIVND (reference sequence). This CDR3 has 14 amino acids. V shed 4 bases and J 5 bases; nucleotides not matched to a gene: 1. CDR3 in amino acids: CASSTDRGNEKLFF. The CDR3 DNA sequence: TGTGCCAGTAGTACGGACAGGGGGAATGAAAAACTGTTTTTT.

The chain employs TRBV28 and TRBJ1-5; 7 bases map to TRBD1. Per germline, CDR1 MDHEN and CDR2 SYDVKM. This CDR3 is 16 amino acids long. V gave up 4 bases and J gave up 1 base; unmatched junction bases: 7. The CDR3 protein is CASSSPPGQSNQPQHF. CDR3 nucleotide sequence: TGTGCCAGCAGTTCCCCCCCGGGACAGAGCAATCAGCCCCAGCATTTT.

The V and J genes are TRBV4-1 and TRBJ2-1; D not resolved. This CDR3 spans 17 amino acids. Germline values: CDR1 MGHRA, CDR2 YSYEKL. Trimming shortened V by 6 bases and J by 0 bases, and 18 bases separated the two germline ends. CDR3 sequence: CASREHSGSSSYNEQFF. The CDR3 bases are TGCGCCAGCAGGGAGCATTCAGGCTCCAGCTCCTACAATGAGCAGTTCTTC.

This chain uses TRBV6-1 with TRBJ2-3; unclear D gene. From germline, CDR1 is MNHNS and CDR2 SASEGT. The ends were cut back, 11 bases at V and 6 bases at J, with 12 bases in the middle. This CDR3 comprises 11 residues. As DNA, the CDR3 is TGTGCCTGTCGTCTGGGGGATACGCAGTATTTT. Its protein is CACRLGDTQYF.

This clone was found once. The chain employs TRBV18 and TRBJ1-4; 9 nucleotides match TRBD1. The CDR3 covers 13 residues. J lost 6 bases, V lost 11 bases, and 7 bases had no gene match. Germline V gene data show CDR1 as KGHSH and CDR2 as LQKENI. The CDR3: CAGRGTGYEKLFF. The CDR3, as DNA: TGTGCCGGCCGAGGGACAGGGTATGAAAAACTGTTTTTT.

This clone came up a few times. The V gene is TRBV9, the J gene TRBJ2-1; D gene uncertain. Germline CDR1 is SGDLS and CDR2 is YYNGEE. V lost 4 bases and J 0 bases, leaving 14 bases between the germline ends. This CDR3 has 16 residues. CDR3 in DNA: TGTGCCAGCAGCCCCCTCGGGCGGTTCTCCTACAATGAGCAGTTCTTC. Protein sequence: CASSPLGRFSYNEQFF.

This clone was counted a few times. The chain uses TRBV30 and TRBJ2-7; maybe TRBD1 (6 bases). The CDR3 covers 17 residues. Trimming left V 4 bases short and J 4 bases short, with 26 bases between. Germline loops: CDR1 GTSNPN, CDR2 SVGIG (reference sequence). CDR3 bases: TGTGCCTGGACCCCGAGGGGGAGTTGGGACCAGAGATACGAGCAGTACTTC. Translating it yields CAWTPRGSWDQRYEQYF.

The rearrangement uses TRBV14 and TRBJ2-1, with 8 bases that match TRBD2. There are 14 residues in the CDR3. V trimming: 4 bases; J trimming: 9 bases; junction bases outside the gene matches: 8. CDR1 is SGHDN and CDR2 is FVKESK in the germline V gene. The CDR3 region is CASSPDTAGGEQFF. The CDR3 DNA follows: TGTGCCAGCAGCCCCGACACGGCGGGGGGTGAGCAGTTCTTC.

This clone appeared a few times. The chain couples TRBV18 to TRBJ1-5, with D perhaps matching TRBD1 (5 bases). CDR1 and CDR2 (germline): KGHSH, LQKENI. There are 14 residues in the CDR3. Trimming pared 2 bases from V and 5 bases from J, leaving 10 bases between. CDR3 in amino acids: CASSPGTGHQPQHF. DNA for the CDR3: TGTGCCAGCTCACCAGGCACAGGTCATCAGCCCCAGCATTTT.

This chain uses TRBV7-2 with TRBJ1-1; 9 positions agree with TRBD1. Germline assignment: CDR1 SGHTA and CDR2 FQGNSA. This CDR3 is 14 amino acids long. With V trimmed by 1 base and J by 11 bases, 8 bases remained unmatched. The CDR3 coding sequence is TGTGCCAGCAGCTTAGGGACAGGGGAGGATTCGGCTTTCTTT. This codes for CASSLGTGEDSAFF.

The V and J genes are TRBV5-1 and TRBJ2-2; 8 bases agree with TRBD1. CDR3 length equals 15 residues. CDR1 is SGHRS and CDR2 is YFSETQ in the germline V gene. The V segment lost 4 bases and the J segment 0 bases; nucleotides outside the gene matches: 2. CDR3 in amino acids: CASSRGQANTGELFF. In nucleotides, the CDR3 is TGCGCCAGCAGCCGGGGACAGGCGAACACCGGGGAGCTGTTTTTT.

The gene calls are TRBV7-9 and TRBJ1-4, with D tentatively TRBD1 (5 bases). Germline CDR1 reads SEHNR; CDR2 reads FQNEAQ (reference sequence). The V end was cut by 5 bases, the J end by 8 bases, with 12 bases between. The CDR3 has 13 residues. For the CDR3, the DNA is TGTGCCAGCAGCCCGGGACGATTAGAAAAACTGTTTTTT. Translating it yields CASSPGRLEKLFF.

The J gene is TRBJ1-1, the V gene TRBV5-1; possibly TRBD1 for D (5 bases). Germline CDR1 SGHRS, CDR2 YFSETQ. The CDR3 has 15 amino acids. V was trimmed by 4 bases and J by 2 bases, leaving 15 bases between them. For the CDR3, the DNA is TGCGCCAGCAGCACAACTCTTACAGGTAACACTGAAGCTTTCTTT. Amino acids: CASSTTLTGNTEAFF.

J is TRBJ2-6 and V is TRBV9; D call uncertain. The CDR3 length is 17 residues. Looked up from germline, CDR1 is SGDLS and CDR2 is YYNGEE. Trimming shortened V by 3 bases and J by 0 bases, and 13 bases separated the two germline ends. CDR3 residues: CASSGLQRSSGANVLTF. The DNA of the CDR3 is TGTGCCAGCAGCGGTCTACAGAGAAGCTCTGGGGCCAACGTCCTGACTTTC.

V and J are TRBV7-2 and TRBJ2-7; D possibly matches TRBD1 or TRBD2 (5 bases each). Germline values: CDR1 SGHTA, CDR2 FQGNSA. The V end lost 1 base, the J end lost 4 bases, and 17 bases lay between the germline ends. This CDR3 comprises 16 residues. The CDR3 spells CASSLGSRGDLYEQYF. The CDR3 region has the DNA TGTGCCAGCAGCTTAGGATCGAGAGGGGACCTATACGAGCAGTACTTC.

The chain uses TRBV5-6 and TRBJ1-4; the D gene is possibly TRBD1 (5 bases). The CDR3 length is 15 residues. CDR1 is SGHDT, CDR2 YYEEEE, per germline. The V end was cut by 3 bases, the J end by 7 bases, with 16 bases between. CDR3 sequence: CASSSRAHWGEKLFF. The CDR3 DNA reads as TGTGCCAGCAGCTCCAGGGCGCATTGGGGTGAAAAACTGTTTTTT.

CDR3 nucleotides: TGCGCCAGCAGCTTGGGTCGGTTGAACACTGAAGCTTTCTTT. As protein: CASSLGRLNTEAFF. The chain carries TRBV5-1 and TRBJ1-1; the D is unclear. The CDR3 is made up of 14 amino acids. The germline gives CDR1 SGHRS, CDR2 YFSETQ. Trimming removed 0 bases at V and 0 bases at J, with 6 bases between.

V and J are TRBV18 and TRBJ2-7, with D perhaps matching TRBD1 or TRBD2 (5 bases each). This CDR3 region has 14 residues. CDR1 and CDR2 (germline): KGHSH, LQKENI. Trimming left V 3 bases short and J 0 bases short, with 9 bases between. CDR3 DNA sequence: TGTGCCAGCTCACCGAACGGGGCCTCCTACGAGCAGTACTTC. It yields the protein CASSPNGASYEQYF.

This chain connects TRBV7-3 to TRBJ1-2; 8 bases are shared with TRBD1. The junction had 13 bases not matched to a gene; V was cut back by 5 bases and J by 8 bases. This CDR3 spans 15 amino acids. Per germline, CDR1 SGHTA and CDR2 FQGTGA. CDR3 sequence reads: CASSPQIGTGDGYTF. CDR3 sequence (DNA): TGTGCCAGCAGCCCACAGATCGGGACAGGAGACGGCTACACCTTC.

The rearrangement links TRBV6-1 to TRBJ2-1; unclear D gene. The ends were cut back, 6 bases at V and 6 bases at J, with 12 bases in the middle. The CDR3 consists of 13 residues. The V gene's germline CDR1 is MNHNS and CDR2 SASEGT. CDR3 DNA sequence: TGTGCCAGCAGAGGGAACGGGCGCAATGAGCAGTTCTTC. Encoded protein: CASRGNGRNEQFF.

This chain links TRBV6-5 with TRBJ2-3, with D uncertain. Germline V gives CDR1 MNHEY, CDR2 SVGAGI. The ends were cut back, 2 bases at V and 0 bases at J, with 9 bases in the middle. The CDR3 is made up of 15 amino acids. The CDR3 spells CASSYAYTSTDTQYF. The CDR3 DNA sequence: TGTGCCAGCAGTTACGCCTATACTAGCACAGATACGCAGTATTTT.

V is TRBV5-4 and J is TRBJ1-2, with TRBD1 as a possible D gene (5 bases). Trimming took 0 bases from V and 4 from J, leaving 7 bases between them. The CDR3 runs 13 residues. Germline lookup yields CDR1 SGHNT and CDR2 YYREEE (reference sequence). The CDR3 loop is CASSLGGTYGYTF. CDR3 bases: TGTGCCAGCAGCTTGGGGGGGACCTATGGCTACACCTTC. Combining the CDR3 with reference TRBV5-4 and TRBJ1-2 gives the whole variable domain ETGVTQSPTHLIKTRGQQVTLRCSSQSGHNTVSWYQQALGQGPQFIFQYYREEENGRGNFPPRFSGLQFPNYSSELNVNALELDDSALYLCASSLGGTYGYTFGSGTRLTVV.

The chain has TRBV6-1 and TRBJ2-2, with D tentatively TRBD1 (5 bases). In germline, CDR1 is MNHNS, CDR2 SASEGT. V was clipped by 2 bases and J by 3 bases, with 10 bases between them. The CDR3 is 15 residues long. The CDR3 nucleotides are TGTGCCAGCAGTGAAAGTGCAGGGCACACCGGGGAGCTGTTTTTT. This codes for CASSESAGHTGELFF.